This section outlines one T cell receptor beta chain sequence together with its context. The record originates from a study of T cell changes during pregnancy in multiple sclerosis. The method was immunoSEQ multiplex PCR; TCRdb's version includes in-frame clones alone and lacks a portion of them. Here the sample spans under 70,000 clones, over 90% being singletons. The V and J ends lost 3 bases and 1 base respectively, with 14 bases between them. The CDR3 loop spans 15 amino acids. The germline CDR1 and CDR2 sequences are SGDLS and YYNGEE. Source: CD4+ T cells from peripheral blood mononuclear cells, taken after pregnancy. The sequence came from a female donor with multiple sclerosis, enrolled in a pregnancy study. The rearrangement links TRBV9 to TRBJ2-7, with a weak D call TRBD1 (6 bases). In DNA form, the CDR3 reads TGTGCCAGCAGCGAGGGGACACAAGGATCCTACGAGCAGTACTTC. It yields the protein CASSEGTQGSYEQYF.